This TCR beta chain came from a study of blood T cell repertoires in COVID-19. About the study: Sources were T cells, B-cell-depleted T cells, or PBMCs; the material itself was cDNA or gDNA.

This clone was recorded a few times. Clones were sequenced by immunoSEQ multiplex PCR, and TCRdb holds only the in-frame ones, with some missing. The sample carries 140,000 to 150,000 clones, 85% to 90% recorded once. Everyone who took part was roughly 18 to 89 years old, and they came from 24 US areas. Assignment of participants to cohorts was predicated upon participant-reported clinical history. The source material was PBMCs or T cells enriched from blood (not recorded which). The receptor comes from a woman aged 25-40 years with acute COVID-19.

The CDR3 DNA follows: TGCAGCACTCGGTGGAACACTGAAGCTTTCTTT. Translation gives CSTRWNTEAFF. This chain links TRBV29-1 with TRBJ1-1; D not resolved. This CDR3 has 11 residues. The V gene lost 8 bases and the J gene lost 1 base, with 8 bases spanning the gap. Germline CDR1 is SQVTM and CDR2 is ANQGSEA. Full variable domain (rest looked up from reference TRBV29-1 and TRBJ1-1): SAVISQKPSRDICQRGTSLTIQCQVDSQVTMMFWYRQQPGQSLTLIATANQGSEATYESGFVIDKFPISRPNLTFSTLTVSNMSPEDSSIYLCSTRWNTEAFFGQGTRLTVV.